Listed below are T cell receptor beta chains from one sample, sequenced in a study of cytomegalovirus exposure and HLA in healthy donors. Sequenced by immunoSEQ multiplex PCR; TCRdb stores in-frame clones only, minus some. The data hold approximately 75,000 clones, with roughly 82% observed a single time. The sequenced material came from PBMCs. Receptor source: an older man in good health and CMV-seropositive. The CDR3 runs from the conserved cysteine through the conserved F or W. D genes are given only for firm matches. For some rows the clone size is stated as once, few or many, or as a class when expanded; others skip it.

V gene	clone size	J gene	D gene	CDR3 DNA	CDR3 protein
TRBV19	.	TRBJ1-5	.	TGTGCCACAGACAGCCGGGATCAGCCCCAGCATTTT	CATDSRDQPQHF
TRBV13	few	TRBJ1-4	TRBD1	TGTGCCAGCAGCACCACCGGGACAGGGAGCGAAAAACTGTTTTTT	CASSTTGTGSEKLFF
TRBV27	.	TRBJ2-2	.	TGTGCCAGCAGTCTCCCAGGGGGGGAGCTGTTTTTT	CASSLPGGELFF
TRBV10-3	many	TRBJ1-1	TRBD1	TGTGCCATCACCACGACAGGGGGTACTGAAGCTTTCTTT	CAITTTGGTEAFF
TRBV4-1	.	TRBJ2-3	TRBD2	TGCGCCAGCAGCCAAGATCGCGGGGGGTCATCAGATACGCAGTATTTT	CASSQDRGGSSDTQYF
TRBV19	.	TRBJ1-1	TRBD1	TGTGCCAGTAGGCAGGGGGCGCCAGGGACTGAAGCTTTCTTT	CASRQGAPGTEAFF
TRBV9	once	TRBJ2-7	TRBD1	TGTGCCAGCAGCCCTAGACAGGGGGCTATCTACGAGCAGTACTTC	CASSPRQGAIYEQYF
TRBV5-1	.	TRBJ2-5	TRBD2	TGCGCCAGCAGCTTGGGGCTAGCGGTCCAAGAGACCCAGTACTTC	CASSLGLAVQETQYF
TRBV5-6	.	TRBJ1-1	TRBD1	TGTGCCAGCAGCTTTTTGTCGGGACAGGACCCACGGTTGTACACTGAAGCTTTCTTT	CASSFLSGQDPRLYTEAFF
TRBV10-1	once	TRBJ2-3	TRBD2	TGCGCCAGCAGTGGCCCGGCGGGAGAAACGCAGTATTTT	CASSGPAGETQYF
TRBV5-1	.	TRBJ2-3	TRBD2	TGCGCCAGCAGCTTATCCGGACTAGCGGGAGACCGTATAGATACGCAGTATTTT	CASSLSGLAGDRIDTQYF
TRBV13	.	TRBJ2-1	TRBD2	TGTGCCAGCAGACGGACTAGCGGGGGGGGGTCCTACAATGAGCAGTTCTTC	CASRRTSGGGSYNEQFF
TRBV7-9	.	TRBJ2-1	TRBD1	TGTGCCAGCAGCTTTCGACAGGGGGGGTACAATGAGCAGTTCTTC	CASSFRQGGYNEQFF
TRBV6-1	.	TRBJ1-2	.	TGTGCCAGCAGTGAGGCTTTGCCAGCGAACTATGGCTACACCTTC	CASSEALPANYGYTF
TRBV6-5	.	TRBJ2-7	.	TGTGCCAGCAGTAGCCCGGCCTACGAGCAGTACTTC	CASSSPAYEQYF
TRBV10-1	.	TRBJ1-6	.	TGCGCCAGCAGTGAAAGACAGACAGACGGTGATTCACCCCTCCACTTT	CASSERQTDGDSPLHF
TRBV10-3	once	TRBJ1-1	.	TGTGCCATCAGTGAGTCGACGGGGGGAACTGAAGCTTTCTTT	CAISESTGGTEAFF
TRBV6-1	.	TRBJ2-7	TRBD1	TGTGCCAGCAGTCGACAGGGGGCGCGGTACGAGCAGTACTTC	CASSRQGARYEQYF
TRBV14	once	TRBJ2-7	.	TGTGCCAGCAGCCAAGAACTCCCCTACGAGCAGTACTTC	CASSQELPYEQYF
TRBV6-1	.	TRBJ2-3	.	TGTGCCGCCGGACTGACGGCGACAGATACGCAGTATTTT	CAAGLTATDTQYF
TRBV5-1	.	TRBJ2-7	TRBD2	TGCGCCAGCAGCTTGGGCCTAGCGGCCTCCTACGAGCAGTACTTC	CASSLGLAASYEQYF
TRBV30	.	TRBJ2-5	TRBD1	TGTGCCTGGAGTGCAGGGGGCGCTTGGGAGACCCAGTACTTC	CAWSAGGAWETQYF
TRBV6-1	few	TRBJ1-4	TRBD1	TGTGCCAGCAGGTCTACAGGGGGGGGTGAAAAACTGTTTTTT	CASRSTGGGEKLFF
TRBV27	.	TRBJ2-1	.	TGTGCCAGCAGTCCCTACTTGAGCTCCTACAATGAGCAGTTCTTC	CASSPYLSSYNEQFF
TRBV5-1	once	TRBJ2-7	TRBD1	TGCGCCAGCAGCTTGGGACAGGGGAACGAGCAGTACTTC	CASSLGQGNEQYF
TRBV28	.	TRBJ2-7	TRBD1	TGTGCCAGCAGTTCGGGACAGGGGGCAAGGTACGAGCAGTACTTC	CASSSGQGARYEQYF
TRBV4-1	.	TRBJ2-7	TRBD2	TGCGCCAGCAGCCCCTTGGAAGCGGGAGTCATCTACGAGCAGTACTTC	CASSPLEAGVIYEQYF
TRBV9	.	TRBJ2-1	.	TGTGCCAGCAGCGTCGGGATAGGCACCTACAATGAGCAGTTCTTC	CASSVGIGTYNEQFF
TRBV19	.	TRBJ2-2	.	TGTGCCAGTAGTATTTTTATGACGGGCGGGGAGCTGTTTTTT	CASSIFMTGGELFF
TRBV5-6	.	TRBJ2-5	.	TGTGCCAGCAGCTTAAGTACCGGAGAGACCCAGTACTTC	CASSLSTGETQYF
TRBV4-3	.	TRBJ2-5	TRBD1	TGCGCCAGCAGCGGTCACCCGGGACAGGGTGAGACCCAGTACTTC	CASSGHPGQGETQYF
TRBV6-1	.	TRBJ1-2	.	TGTGCCAGCATCGAAGTCCTAGGCCCCTATGGCTACACCTTC	CASIEVLGPYGYTF
TRBV7-9	.	TRBJ1-6	TRBD1	TGTGCCAGCAGTACACAGGGGAATAATTCACCCCTCCACTTT	CASSTQGNNSPLHF
TRBV19	few	TRBJ2-7	TRBD1	TGTGCCAGTAGTGCCCAGGGACAGGGGTACGAGCAGTACTTC	CASSAQGQGYEQYF
TRBV6-4	.	TRBJ2-1	TRBD2	TGTGCCAGCAGTGACGAGGGTTTGAAAGCGGGGGGGTACAATGAGCAGTTCTTC	CASSDEGLKAGGYNEQFF
TRBV5-1	few	TRBJ1-1	.	TGCGCCAGCAGCTTGGACAGGGTGAACACTGAAGCTTTCTTT	CASSLDRVNTEAFF
TRBV10-3	.	TRBJ1-5	.	TGTGCCATCAACGAGGAGGGCCAGCCCCAGCATTTT	CAINEEGQPQHF
TRBV6-1	once	TRBJ1-2	.	TGTGCCAGCACTGAAGGAGCGGGAGGTGTCGGTGGCTACACCTTC	CASTEGAGGVGGYTF
TRBV28	once	TRBJ1-4	.	TGTGCCAGCAGTTATTCGGGTCCACCTGATGGAAAACTGTTTTTT	CASSYSGPPDGKLFF
TRBV6-1	.	TRBJ2-7	.	TGTGCCAGCAGTGAATACTACGAGCAGTACTTC	CASSEYYEQYF
TRBV29-1	.	TRBJ2-5	.	TGCAGCGTTGAACGGGGGGCAGAGGAGACCCAGTACTTC	CSVERGAEETQYF
TRBV18	.	TRBJ1-2	.	TGTGCCAGCTCACCAGACAGCTATGGCTACACCTTC	CASSPDSYGYTF
TRBV29-1	.	TRBJ2-5	TRBD1	TGCAGCGTAGATGGACAGGGGCAAGAGACCCAGTACTTC	CSVDGQGQETQYF
TRBV10-3	.	TRBJ2-7	TRBD1	TGTGCCAGCGCCGGGACAGGGCGCGACGAGCAGTACTTC	CASAGTGRDEQYF
TRBV29-1	.	TRBJ2-1	TRBD1	TGCAGCGTTGACGACAGGGGGGTGCAGTTCTTC	CSVDDRGVQFF
TRBV6-1	.	TRBJ1-3	TRBD1	TGTGCCAGCAGTGAGAGGACAGGGGGCTCTGGAAACACCATATATTTT	CASSERTGGSGNTIYF
TRBV2	few	TRBJ2-1	TRBD2	TGTGCCACCGGGGGGTCGGGACTAGCGGGAGGAACAGGGTCCTACAATGAGCAGTTCTTC	CATGGSGLAGGTGSYNEQFF
TRBV5-1	.	TRBJ2-2	.	TGCGCCAGCAGCTTGGACGCCCTCGGGACCGGGGAGCTGTTTTTT	CASSLDALGTGELFF
TRBV28	few	TRBJ1-5	.	TGTGCCAGCAGTTTAGTAGCCGGGGGCAATCAGCCCCAGCATTTT	CASSLVAGGNQPQHF
TRBV11-2	.	TRBJ1-5	.	TGTGCCAGCAGCTTAGCGACAGCTAATCAGCCCCAGCATTTT	CASSLATANQPQHF
TRBV2	.	TRBJ2-7	TRBD2	TGTGCCAGCGCTTCCGGGGGGGCATACGAGCAGTACTTC	CASASGGAYEQYF
TRBV7-2	.	TRBJ2-2	TRBD2	TGTGCCAGCAGCTTAGGGAGGGTAGCGGGGGCCACCGGGGAGCTGTTTTTT	CASSLGRVAGATGELFF